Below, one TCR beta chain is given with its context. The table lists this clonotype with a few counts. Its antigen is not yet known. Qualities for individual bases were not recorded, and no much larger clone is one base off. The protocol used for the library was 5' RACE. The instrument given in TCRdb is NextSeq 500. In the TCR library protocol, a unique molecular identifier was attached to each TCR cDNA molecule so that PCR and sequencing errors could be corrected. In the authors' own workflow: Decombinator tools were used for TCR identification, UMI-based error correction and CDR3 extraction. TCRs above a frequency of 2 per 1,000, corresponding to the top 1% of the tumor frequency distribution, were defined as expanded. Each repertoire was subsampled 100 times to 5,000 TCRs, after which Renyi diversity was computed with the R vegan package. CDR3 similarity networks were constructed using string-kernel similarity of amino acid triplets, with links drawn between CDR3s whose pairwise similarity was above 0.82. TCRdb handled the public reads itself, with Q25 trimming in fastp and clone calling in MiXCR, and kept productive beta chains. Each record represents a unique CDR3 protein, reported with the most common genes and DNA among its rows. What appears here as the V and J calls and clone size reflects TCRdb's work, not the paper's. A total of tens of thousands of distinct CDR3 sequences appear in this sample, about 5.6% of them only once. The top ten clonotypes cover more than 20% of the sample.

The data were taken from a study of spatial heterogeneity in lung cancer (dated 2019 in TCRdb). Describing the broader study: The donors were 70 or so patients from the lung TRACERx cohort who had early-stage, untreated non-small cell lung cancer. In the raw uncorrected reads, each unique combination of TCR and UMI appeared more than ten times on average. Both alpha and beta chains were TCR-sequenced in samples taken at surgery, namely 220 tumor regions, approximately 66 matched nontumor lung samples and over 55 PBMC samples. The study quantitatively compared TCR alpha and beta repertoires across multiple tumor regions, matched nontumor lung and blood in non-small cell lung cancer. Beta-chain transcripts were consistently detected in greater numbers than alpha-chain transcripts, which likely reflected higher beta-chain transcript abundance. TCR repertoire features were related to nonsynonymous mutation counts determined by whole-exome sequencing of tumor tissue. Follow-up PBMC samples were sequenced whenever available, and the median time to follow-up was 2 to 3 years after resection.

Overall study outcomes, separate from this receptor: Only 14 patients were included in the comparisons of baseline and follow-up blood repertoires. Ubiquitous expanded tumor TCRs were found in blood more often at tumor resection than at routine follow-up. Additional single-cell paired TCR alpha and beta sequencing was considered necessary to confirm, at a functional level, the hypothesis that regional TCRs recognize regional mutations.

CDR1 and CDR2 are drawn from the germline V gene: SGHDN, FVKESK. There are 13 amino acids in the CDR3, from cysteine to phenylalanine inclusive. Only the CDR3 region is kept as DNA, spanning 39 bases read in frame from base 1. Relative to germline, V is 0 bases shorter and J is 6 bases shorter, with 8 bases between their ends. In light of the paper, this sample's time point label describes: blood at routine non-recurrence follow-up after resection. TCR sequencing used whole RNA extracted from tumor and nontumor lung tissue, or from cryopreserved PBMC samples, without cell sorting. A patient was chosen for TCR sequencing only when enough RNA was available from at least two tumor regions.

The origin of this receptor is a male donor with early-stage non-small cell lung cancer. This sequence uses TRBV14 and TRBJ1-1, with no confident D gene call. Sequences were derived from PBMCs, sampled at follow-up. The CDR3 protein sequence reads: CASSQEGGSEAFF. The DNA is TGTGCCAGCAGCCAAGAAGGAGGGTCTGAAGCTTTCTTT. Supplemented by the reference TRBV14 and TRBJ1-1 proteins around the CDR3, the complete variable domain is EAGVTQFPSHSVIEKGQTVTLRCDPISGHDNLYWYRRVMGKEIKFLLHFVKESKQDESGMPNNRFLAERTGGTYSTLKVQPAELEDSGVYFCASSQEGGSEAFFGQGTRLTVV.